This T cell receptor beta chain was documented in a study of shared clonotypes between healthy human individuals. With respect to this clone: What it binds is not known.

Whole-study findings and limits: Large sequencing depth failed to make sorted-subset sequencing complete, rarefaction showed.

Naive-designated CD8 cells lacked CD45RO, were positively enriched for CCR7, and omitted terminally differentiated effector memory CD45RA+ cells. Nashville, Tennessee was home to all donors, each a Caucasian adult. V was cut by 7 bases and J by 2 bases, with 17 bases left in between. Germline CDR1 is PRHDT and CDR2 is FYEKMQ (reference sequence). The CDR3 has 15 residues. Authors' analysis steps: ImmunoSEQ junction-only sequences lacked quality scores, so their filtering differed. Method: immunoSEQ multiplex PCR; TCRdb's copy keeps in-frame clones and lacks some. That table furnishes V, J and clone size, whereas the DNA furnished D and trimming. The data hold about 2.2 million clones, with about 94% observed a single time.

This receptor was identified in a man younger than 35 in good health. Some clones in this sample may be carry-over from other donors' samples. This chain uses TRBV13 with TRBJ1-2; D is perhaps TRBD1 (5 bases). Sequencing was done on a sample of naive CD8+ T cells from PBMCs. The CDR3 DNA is TGTGCCAGCAACCTCCGCGAGTGGGGCAACTATGGCTACACCTTC. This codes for CASNLREWGNYGYTF.